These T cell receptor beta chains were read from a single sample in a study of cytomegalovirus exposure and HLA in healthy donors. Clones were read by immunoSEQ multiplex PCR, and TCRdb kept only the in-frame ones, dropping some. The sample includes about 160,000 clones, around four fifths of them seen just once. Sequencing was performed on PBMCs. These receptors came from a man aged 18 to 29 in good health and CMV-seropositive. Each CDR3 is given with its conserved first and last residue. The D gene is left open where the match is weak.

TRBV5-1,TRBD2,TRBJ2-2,CASSVATSSNTGELFF
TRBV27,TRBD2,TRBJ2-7,CASSMGTSGGAYEQYF
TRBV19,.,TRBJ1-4,CASSMEGEKLFF
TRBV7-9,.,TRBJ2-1,CASRLADNEQFF
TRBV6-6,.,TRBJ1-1,CASSYSARRMNTEAFF
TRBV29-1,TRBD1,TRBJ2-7,CSVGGTGAYEQYF
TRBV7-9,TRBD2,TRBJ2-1,CASSLRTSLGDEQFF
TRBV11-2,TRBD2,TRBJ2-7,CASSLGAGGVHYEQYF
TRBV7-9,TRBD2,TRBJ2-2,CASLPGLVNTGELFF
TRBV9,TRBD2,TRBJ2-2,CASSALGGTTGELFF
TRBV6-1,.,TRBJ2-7,CASSGQDYEQYF
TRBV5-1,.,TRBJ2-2,CASSWKGSSTGELFF
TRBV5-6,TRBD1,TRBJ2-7,CASSSDRDEQYF
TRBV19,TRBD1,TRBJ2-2,CASSGQVTGELFF
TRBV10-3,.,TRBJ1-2,CAISTGMSNYGYTF
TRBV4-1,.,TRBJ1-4,CASSQEWSGDVGEKLFF
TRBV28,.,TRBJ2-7,CASSPIAVVSYEQYF
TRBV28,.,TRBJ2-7,CASSPHLAPEQYF
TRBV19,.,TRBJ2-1,CASAQVVGNEQFF
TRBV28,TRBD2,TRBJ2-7,CASSLAGVVDSRYEQYF
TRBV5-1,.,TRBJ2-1,CASSEGQRYYNEQFF
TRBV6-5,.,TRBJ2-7,CASSYLMQGGIYEQYF
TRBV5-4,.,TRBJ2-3,CASSQRVGGRTDTQYF
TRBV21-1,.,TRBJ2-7,CASSNRRGSFFYEQYF
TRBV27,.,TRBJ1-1,CASSYSRGGGTEAFF